The 7 T cell receptor beta chains presented below share a single source sample, sequenced in a study of blood T cell repertoires in COVID-19. Generated by immunoSEQ multiplex PCR, the TCRdb table keeps only in-frame clones and is missing some. The sample carries about 140,000 clones, 81% recorded once. Sequenced material: peripheral blood. These receptor sequences come from a woman aged 60-75 years with active or convalescent COVID-19.

The V and J genes are TRBV9 and TRBJ2-2; 11 positions match TRBD2. This CDR3 has 15 amino acids. From germline, CDR1 is SGDLS and CDR2 YYNGEE. The V segment lost 7 bases and the J segment 3 bases; nucleotides outside the gene matches: 5. CDR3 protein: CASSGGLADTGELFF. In DNA form, the CDR3 reads TGTGCCAGCTCCGGGGGACTAGCGGACACCGGGGAGCTGTTTTTT. The variable domain in full, completed from reference TRBV9 and TRBJ2-2, reads DSGVTQTPKHLITATGQRVTLRCSPRSGDLSVYWYQQSLDQGLQFLIQYYNGEERAKGNILERFSAQQFPDLHSELNLSSLELGDSALYFCASSGGLADTGELFFGEGSRLTVL.

The sample holds a few counts of this clone. J is TRBJ2-3 and V is TRBV7-3, with 9 bases identical to TRBD2. J lost 5 bases, V lost 0 bases, and 12 bases had no gene match. This CDR3 comprises 18 residues. The germline CDR1 and CDR2 sequences are SGHTA and FQGTGA. CDR3 protein: CASSLTGASGRPGDTQYF. The CDR3 nucleotides are TGTGCCAGCAGCTTAACGGGGGCCAGCGGGAGGCCAGGAGATACGCAGTATTTT.

The chain recombines TRBV27 with TRBJ1-6, with 10 bases identical to TRBD1. Unmatched junction bases numbered 7, after V lost 2 bases and J lost 9 bases. The germline V gene has CDR1 MNHEY and CDR2 SMNVEV (reference sequence). This CDR3 has 16 residues. The CDR3 loop is CASSLNNGQGGSPLHF. The CDR3 bases are TGTGCCAGCAGTTTAAACAACGGACAGGGGGGTTCACCCCTCCACTTT.

The chain links TRBV7-9 to TRBJ2-7; maybe TRBD1 (6 bases). This CDR3 is built from 12 residues. V lost 5 bases and J lost 5, with 10 bases in between. CDR1 is SEHNR and CDR2 is FQNEAQ in the germline V gene (reference sequence). Here the CDR3 reads CASSPQGNEQYF. The CDR3 DNA is TGTGCCAGCAGCCCCCAGGGGAACGAGCAGTACTTC.

The rearrangement uses TRBV12-3 or TRBV12-4 and TRBJ2-2; D is unresolved. The CDR3 has 11 residues. Trimming cost V 7 bases and J 6 bases, with 6 bases left between them. The chain's CDR3 is CASTQSGELFF. In DNA form, the CDR3 reads TGTGCCAGCACTCAGTCCGGGGAGCTGTTTTTT.

J is TRBJ1-5 and V is TRBV19; 7 positions match TRBD1. Germline V CDR1 and CDR2: LNHDA, SQIVND (reference sequence). V gave up 7 bases and J gave up 5 bases; unmatched junction bases: 8. There are 14 residues in the CDR3. CDR3 DNA: TGTGCCAGTACCCGGGGGCAGGGGGATCAGCCCCAGCATTTT. Protein sequence: CASTRGQGDQPQHF.

The chain joins TRBV6-5 to TRBJ2-2, with 8 bases identical to TRBD2. The CDR3 has 15 residues. The germline V gene encodes CDR1 MNHEY and CDR2 SVGAGI. V gave up 6 bases and J gave up 4 bases; unmatched junction bases: 7. CDR3 DNA sequence: TGTGCCAGCAGGGACCGGGCGGGGGGCACCGGGGAGCTGTTTTTT. Protein sequence: CASRDRAGGTGELFF.